The text below deals with one TCR beta chain. Per the germline V gene, CDR1 is SEHNR and CDR2 is FQNEAQ (reference sequence). CDR3 length: 11 amino acids. V shed 6 bases and J shed 10 bases, with 9 bases lying between them. Under the authors' procedure: Nucleated cell number was recorded as an estimate derived from reference gene primer amplification. Repertoires were generated with immunoSEQ multiplex PCR, while TCRdb's copy carries only in-frame clones and drops some. V, J and clone size were drawn from that table, and D and trimming were deduced from the DNA. This repertoire shows more than 85,000 clones, roughly four fifths found once; its top ten account for over 9.5%. This specimen comes from a study of blood T cell repertoires in COVID-19. Looking at the study overall: The origin of the acute and convalescent COVID-19 samples was the United States, Italy and Spain. The analysed material was cDNA or gDNA that came from T cells, B-cell-depleted T cells, or PBMCs.

The specimen was peripheral blood. The clonotype comes from a man in his 70s with acute or convalescent COVID-19. The chain recombines TRBV7-9 with TRBJ1-4; D is unclear. The CDR3 bases are TGTGCCAGCAGGGCCTCAGGAAAACTGTTTTTT. It yields the protein CASRASGKLFF.